The clone carrying this T cell receptor (beta chain) was counted a single time. A much larger clone lies a single base off, so this may be a read error. The investigators amplified TCR beta CDR3 regions from RNA transcripts. The TCR CDR3 was amplified in a first-round RT-PCR using the HTBI primer set. Each CDR3 protein gets one entry after TCRdb re-called the multiplex PCR reads with MiXCR. Of 550,000 to 800,000 distinct CDR3 sequences listed, about 17% are singletons. Germline V gives CDR1 SGHTA, CDR2 FQGNSA. This CDR3 contains 14 residues. This record belongs to a study of T cells in Graves' hyperthyroidism and ophthalmopathy. An absence of ophthalmopathy progression within 18 months meant stable Graves' hyperthyroidism. The study left out patients who had uncontrolled infection, other autoimmune disease, pregnancy or lactation.

Input material: blood. This TCR was recovered from a man aged 18 to 29 with Graves' hyperthyroidism. The chain is built from TRBV7-2 and TRBJ2-3; D call uncertain. The CDR3 DNA follows: TGTGCCAGCAGCTCACAAGGGCCCACAGATGCGCAGTATTTT. This encodes CASSSQGPTDAQYF.